The source of this T cell receptor (beta chain) is a study of beta chain features in type 1 diabetes (dated 2018 in TCRdb). Background for the entire study: Mean age, gender distribution, total cell number and subset yield did not differ between patients and healthy donors. A total of approximately 100 million sorted cells were examined across all samples, and the number of cells per subset was strongly correlated with RNA yield. In the study, recently diagnosed type 1 diabetes patients and matched healthy donors were compared on the TCRB repertoires of their sorted circulating CD4+ T cell subsets. Regulatory and stem cell-like memory subsets were obtained from only 8 patients and about eight healthy donors, while naive and central memory subsets were obtained from all 28 donors.

A single peripheral blood draw of approximately 100 mL on average was collected from each donor into heparinised tubes. Using a panel that included CD45RO, CCR7, CD25, CD127, CD95 and CD27, naive, central memory, regulatory and stem cell-like memory CD4+ T cells were sorted on a BD FACSAria II. All sorted populations exceeded 95% purity. Right away, PBMCs were isolated by Lymphoprep density gradient centrifugation and were stained directly, with no culture step. Samples were stained and sorted in pairs, with one healthy donor and one patient per experiment, so that batch effects were minimized. Overall study outcomes, separate from this receptor: PCR might favor shorter templates, but patient and control samples were amplified and corrected together, so any skew would affect both groups equally. Because cDNA was sequenced instead of genomic DNA, highly expressing activated cells could be over-represented, though the groups showed no difference in activation or CD3 levels. Naive, central memory and regulatory TCRB repertoires appeared more similar among patients than among healthy donors. Because small numbers of individuals were included in the HLA sub-analyses, any influence of HLA type on TCRB rearrangement was left unresolved. At VDJ recombination sites, patients with type 1 diabetes made fewer insertions and deleted more nucleotides, a pattern implying thymic rearrangement abnormalities. A moderate but significant shortening of TCRB CDR3 length was observed in type 1 diabetes patients in all four CD4+ subsets.

V is shortened by 3 bases, J by 9 bases, and the region joining them spans 12 bases. The CDR3 spans 13 residues, from the cysteine through the phenylalanine. Of the read, only the CDR3 DNA is kept; its 39 bases are in frame from base 1. The CDR1 and CDR2 encoded by the germline V gene are ENHRY and SYGVKD. This clone was detected only a few times. Which antigen it targets is not known. No much larger clone is present one base from it, and per-base qualities are unavailable. All of the isolated RNA was reverse transcribed with the High Capacity cDNA Reverse Transcription Kit, so expressed TCRB transcripts were sequenced. Deep immunoSEQ sequencing was applied to naive, central memory and regulatory T cell samples, giving an average of about 3.8 million total reads per sample. Sorted cells were lysed in RLT buffer and RNA was extracted with DNase-treated RNeasy Micro or Mini kits, depending on cell number. To prevent cross-contamination, every cell subset was processed on its own, while patient and healthy donor samples were processed together. The immunoSEQ multiplex PCR was used to amplify TCRB sequences from cDNA, generating 87-bp fragments that spanned the CDR3 region. Sequencing of the amplicons was performed on the Illumina HiSeq platform. The published analysis was carried out like this. PCR bias was corrected computationally using synthetic template baselines, and reads within Hamming distance 2 were collapsed, with unmergeable singletons discarded. By aligning reads against IMGT, V, D and J genes, CDR3 length, and insertions or deletions at six rearrangement sites were assigned. Within each subset, clonotype counts were normalized to sorted cell number, and only after that were true diversity and Gini coefficients computed with the tcR R package. The overlap coefficient, calculated on TCRB nucleotide sequences, was used to quantify repertoire sharing. Out-of-frame TCRB sequences from naive cells were analyzed to stand in for the pre-selection repertoire. TCRdb re-hosts the immuneACCESS table, in-frame sequences only. Its copies lack some clones; in the studies checked, an unresolved V gene accounts for under half of them, and the cause for the rest is not known. V, J and clone size were drawn from that table, and D and trimming were deduced from the DNA. The sample table lists hundreds of thousands of clones, under 15% of them with a count of one. Jointly, the top ten make up 0.02% to 0.025% of the sample.

This TCR was sampled from a man aged 18-30 years with type 1 diabetes. The sequencing input was naive CD4+ T cells from blood. The cell subset or site label, read with the paper, signifies: true naive CD4+ T cells. The rearranged chain carries TRBV10-3 and TRBJ2-1; the D assignment is uncertain and may be TRBD1 or TRBD2, with 6 bases supporting each. The CDR3 protein: CAISEYSGAEQFF. The nucleotide sequence is given as TGTGCCATCAGTGAATATTCGGGGGCTGAGCAGTTCTTC.